The rows below give T cell receptor beta chains drawn from one sample of a study of Graves' ophthalmopathy and Graves' hyperthyroidism. TCRdb re-analysed the multiplex PCR reads in MiXCR, keeping a single row per CDR3 protein. The table lists under 200,000 distinct CDR3 sequences, 30% to 45% of them singletons. Input material: peripheral blood. The origin of the receptors is a woman aged 40 to 49 with Graves' ophthalmopathy. CDR3s include the opening cysteine and the closing phenylalanine or tryptophan. The D gene is left open where the match is weak. Clone size appears in some rows only: once, few, many, or a class for an expanded clone.

d_call j_call v_call clone_size cdr3_nt cdr3_aa
. TRBJ1-5 TRBV6-2/TRBV6-3 once TGTGCCAGCAGGCCCCCGGCGGGTCAGCCCCAGCATTTT CASRPPAGQPQHF
. TRBJ2-5 TRBV28 . TGTGCCAGCAGTTTGTTGCAGGGTGAAGAGACCCAGTACTTC CASSLLQGEETQYF
. TRBJ1-1 TRBV6-1 . TGTGCCAGCAGCCAACGACGGAGCAACACTGAAGCTTTCTTT CASSQRRSNTEAFF
. TRBJ1-2 TRBV7-8 many TGTGCCAGCAGCTTAAGGGACGGGAGGGGCGGCTATGGCTACACCTTC CASSLRDGRGGYGYTF
. TRBJ1-3 TRBV12-3/TRBV12-4 few TGTGCCAGCAGTTTGAGTTTTGCACACTCTGGAAACACCATATATTTT CASSLSFAHSGNTIYF
. TRBJ2-5 TRBV5-1 . TGCGCCAGCAGCCCTTTCAGGATGAGTATGGTTCAAGAGACCCAGTACTTC CASSPFRMSMVQETQYF
TRBD1 TRBJ2-7 TRBV12-3/TRBV12-4 . TGTGCCAGCAGTTACCGGACAGGCAGCTACGAGCAGTACTTC CASSYRTGSYEQYF
. TRBJ2-7 TRBV27 . TGTGCCAGCAGTTCCCCTAGCGCGACCTACGAGCAGTACTTC CASSSPSATYEQYF
TRBD2 TRBJ2-2 TRBV24-1 . TGTGCCACCAGTGACCCCGGACTAGAATCAAACACCGGGGAGCTGTTTTTT CATSDPGLESNTGELFF
TRBD2 TRBJ2-5 TRBV7-8 once TGTGCCAGCAGCTTCCTTCAGGCGGGGGAAGAGACCCAGTACTTC CASSFLQAGEETQYF
. TRBJ1-2 TRBV11-3 many TGTGCCAGCAGCGGTAGGGGCTATGGCTACACCTTC CASSGRGYGYTF
TRBD1 TRBJ2-5 TRBV5-1 many TGCGCCAGCAGCCCTGGAACAGGGGGCGTAGAGACCCAGTACTTC CASSPGTGGVETQYF
. TRBJ1-3 TRBV28 . TGTGCCAGCCGGTGGGGGAGCTCTGGAAACACCATATATTTT CASRWGSSGNTIYF
. TRBJ1-6 TRBV6-2/TRBV6-3 few TGTGCCAGCAGTTTTCGGGGGCACGATTCACCCCTCCACTTT CASSFRGHDSPLHF
. TRBJ2-5 TRBV6-1 . TGTGCCAGCAGCGCCGGGACATTTGGGGAGACCCAGTACTTC CASSAGTFGETQYF
. TRBJ2-7 TRBV28 . TGTGCCAGCAGCCCACGGGGGGAGCAGTACTTC CASSPRGEQYF
. TRBJ1-2 TRBV12-3/TRBV12-4 medium-sized TGTGCCAGCAGCCTTTGGGGGCTGGTTAGGGGCTACACCTTC CASSLWGLVRGYTF
. TRBJ1-1 TRBV7-3 many TGTGCCAGCAGCCCCGGGGGCACTGAAGCTTTCTTT CASSPGGTEAFF
. TRBJ2-2 TRBV29-1 many TGCAGCGTTGTCAAAACGAGCACCGGGGAGCTGTTTTTT CSVVKTSTGELFF
TRBD2 TRBJ2-7 TRBV6-2/TRBV6-3 few TGTGCCAGCAGATACTCCGGGGGGAGGACCTACGAGCAGTACTTC CASRYSGGRTYEQYF
. TRBJ2-7 TRBV6-4 . TGTGCCAGCAGTTATAAGCACGAGCAGTACTTC CASSYKHEQYF
TRBD1 TRBJ1-6 TRBV7-2 . TGTGCCAGCAGCTTAACAGGGGACTTTAATTCACCCCTCCACTTT CASSLTGDFNSPLHF